These 24 T cell receptor beta chains came from one sample sequenced in a study of cytomegalovirus exposure and HLA in healthy donors. Primers included in the PCR were 60 Vbeta and 13 Jbeta primers. The table came from immunoSEQ multiplex PCR; TCRdb's copy has only in-frame clones and leaves some out. The sample lists about 200,000 clones, around 82% occurring once. Material: PBMCs. These receptors all come from a man between 18 and 29 years old in good health and CMV-seronegative.

The rearrangement uses TRBV10-3 and TRBJ2-2; 12 bases line up with TRBD2. The junction had 3 bases not matched to a gene; V was cut back by 3 bases and J by 4 bases. Germline assignment: CDR1 ENHRY and CDR2 SYGVKD. The CDR3 totals 16 residues. CDR3 region: CAISDLAGGGTGELFF. Here the CDR3 DNA reads TGTGCCATCAGTGACCTAGCGGGGGGGGGCACCGGGGAGCTGTTTTTT.

The genes are TRBV6-5 and TRBJ2-1; 9 bases agree with TRBD2. CDR1 is MNHEY and CDR2 is SVGAGI in the germline V gene. This CDR3 comprises 15 residues. V gave up 2 bases and J gave up 4 bases; unmatched junction bases: 3. The CDR3 DNA follows: TGTGCCAGCAGTTACGGGCGGGGGGGTTACAATGAGCAGTTCTTC. The encoded protein is CASSYGRGGYNEQFF.

CDR3 in DNA: TGTGCCAGCAGCCAAGTGGTCCGGCGGGAGGGCCTGAGCTCCTACAATGAGCAGTTCTTC. It specifies CASSQVVRREGLSSYNEQFF. This chain connects TRBV14 to TRBJ2-1; 9 nucleotides match TRBD2. V lost 1 base to trimming and J lost 0 bases; unmatched junction nucleotides: 13. Germline V gene data show CDR1 as SGHDN and CDR2 as FVKESK. The CDR3 contains 20 residues.

The chain is built from TRBV7-2 and TRBJ1-3; D perhaps matches TRBD1 (6 bases). Deletions cut 1 base from V and 7 bases from J, with 26 bases between. The CDR3 sequence is 19 residues long. CDR1 and CDR2 from the germline V gene are SGHTA and FQGNSA. The CDR3 here is CASSLVLPGEGSWENTIYF. The CDR3 bases are TGTGCCAGCAGCTTAGTGTTGCCAGGGGAGGGCTCGTGGGAGAACACCATATATTTT.

The V gene is TRBV7-8, the J gene TRBJ2-7; 9 bases are shared with TRBD1. The CDR3 consists of 13 residues. J was trimmed by 7 bases and V by 10 bases; bases with no gene match: 11. From germline, CDR1 is SGHVS and CDR2 FQNEAQ. CDR3 in DNA: TGTGCCATTGGGGACAGGGTGGCGGTGGAGCAGTACTTC. Its protein product is CAIGDRVAVEQYF.

A word on this clone: Mismatch with germline at one junction end may stem from a read error. Within the sample, other DNA sequences also encode this same CDR3. This chain uses TRBV6-5 with TRBJ2-1, with 11 bases fitting TRBD2. Germline CDR1 and CDR2: MNHEY and SVGAGI. This CDR3 region has 16 residues. This CDR3 reads CASSYSSTSGNNEQFF. CDR3 sequence (DNA): TGTGCCAGTAGTTACTCATCGACTAGCGGGAACAATGAGCAGTTCTTC.

Notes on this clone: Different DNA sequences within this sample yield the same CDR3. The rearrangement uses TRBV5-1 and TRBJ2-1; D uncertain. The germline V and J ends were trimmed by 4 bases and 0 bases, with 11 bases remaining between them. This CDR3 spans 15 amino acids. Germline V gene data show CDR1 as SGHRS and CDR2 as YFSETQ. The CDR3: CASSHSSSSYNEQFF. In DNA, the CDR3 is TGCGCCAGCAGCCATTCATCGAGCTCCTACAATGAGCAGTTCTTC.

The rearrangement uses TRBV6-5 and TRBJ2-6; D unresolved. The length of the CDR3 is 15 residues. Looked up from germline, CDR1 is MNHEY and CDR2 is SVGAGI. V was clipped by 2 bases and J by 2 bases, with 7 bases between them. Here the CDR3 DNA reads TGTGCCAGCAGTTACCGACGGGCTGGGGCCAACGTCCTGACTTTC. It translates to CASSYRRAGANVLTF.

The chain joins TRBV7-9 to TRBJ2-7, with TRBD1 matching over 7 bases. This CDR3 is 15 amino acids long. CDR1 and CDR2 from the germline V gene are SEHNR and FQNEAQ (reference sequence). V lost 6 bases to trimming and J lost 2 bases; unmatched junction nucleotides: 10. The DNA of the CDR3 is TGTGCCAGCAGAATCAACAGGGGACCGGCCTACGAGCAGTACTTC. Its translation: CASRINRGPAYEQYF.

This clone has only one observation. V gene TRBV11-2 combines with J gene TRBJ2-7, with D unresolved. CDR3 length: 14 residues. The germline CDR1 and CDR2 sequences are SGHAT and FQNNGV. The V end lost 0 bases, the J end lost 2 bases, and 8 bases lay between the germline ends. The CDR3 is CASSLERFTYEQYF. In DNA, the CDR3 is TGTGCCAGCAGCTTAGAACGGTTCACCTACGAGCAGTACTTC.

A few counts support this clone. The chain is built from TRBV6-1 and TRBJ2-7; 10 bases line up with TRBD2. This CDR3 is 15 amino acids long. The ends lost 2 bases at V and 4 bases at J; junction bases unmatched: 5. Germline V gene data show CDR1 as MNHNS and CDR2 as SASEGT. DNA of the CDR3: TGTGCCAGCAGTGAAAACCCTAGCGGGGGTTACGAGCAGTACTTC. Its protein is CASSENPSGGYEQYF.

The rearrangement uses TRBV12-5 and TRBJ1-1, with 7 bases fitting TRBD1. The ends lost 4 bases at V and 4 bases at J; junction bases unmatched: 9. The CDR3 is 15 amino acids. Per the germline V gene, CDR1 is LGHNT and CDR2 is FRNRAP. CDR3 in amino acids: CASGSPTGRGTEAFF. The CDR3 nucleotides read TGTGCTAGTGGTTCCCCGACAGGGCGAGGCACTGAAGCTTTCTTT.

This chain connects TRBV11-2 to TRBJ2-7; D perhaps matches TRBD2 (5 bases). The V gene lost 5 bases and the J gene lost 0 bases, with 11 bases spanning the gap. The germline V gene encodes CDR1 SGHAT and CDR2 FQNNGV. The CDR3 extends over 14 amino acids. The CDR3, as DNA: TGTGCCAGCAGCCCCATAGCGAGCTCCTACGAGCAGTACTTC. Its translation: CASSPIASSYEQYF.

This chain uses TRBV14 with TRBJ2-7, with 15 bases matching TRBD2. The ends lost 3 bases at V and 4 bases at J; junction bases unmatched: 16. Germline values: CDR1 SGHDN, CDR2 FVKESK. The CDR3 is made up of 20 amino acids. The CDR3 spells CASSHLIGGTSGRSRYEQYF. The CDR3 bases are TGTGCCAGCAGCCACCTCATCGGCGGGACTAGCGGGAGGTCTCGGTACGAGCAGTACTTC. The whole variable domain, remainder taken from reference TRBV14 and TRBJ2-7, is EAGVTQFPSHSVIEKGQTVTLRCDPISGHDNLYWYRRVMGKEIKFLLHFVKESKQDESGMPNNRFLAERTGGTYSTLKVQPAELEDSGVYFCASSHLIGGTSGRSRYEQYFGPGTRLTVT.

The V gene is TRBV5-4, the J gene TRBJ1-2; D is unclear. The CDR3 spans 17 residues. V gave up 0 bases and J gave up 0 bases, with 15 bases separating them. Germline V gene data show CDR1 as SGHNT and CDR2 as YYREEE (reference sequence). CDR3 nucleotide sequence: TGTGCCAGCAGCTTGGGTGGGAGGAACGGTCCTAACTATGGCTACACCTTC. Encoded protein: CASSLGGRNGPNYGYTF.

V usage is TRBV11-2 and J usage is TRBJ2-2; D is unresolved. Looked up from germline, CDR1 is SGHAT and CDR2 is FQNNGV. The CDR3 sequence is 14 residues long. Trimming pared 0 bases from V and 5 bases from J, leaving 7 bases between. The CDR3 sequence is CASSLDRSTGELFF. CDR3 DNA sequence: TGTGCCAGCAGCTTAGATCGGAGTACCGGGGAGCTGTTTTTT.

V and J are TRBV19 and TRBJ2-7; weak D call: TRBD1 (5 bases). CDR1 and CDR2 from the germline V gene are LNHDA and SQIVND (reference sequence). V lost 7 bases and J lost 6, with 13 bases in between. The CDR3 has 12 residues. CDR3 nucleotides: TGTGCCAGTAATCAAGGAAGGGGCGAGCAGTACTTC. Translating gives CASNQGRGEQYF.

The chain couples TRBV5-4 to TRBJ1-2; 10 bases are shared with TRBD1. The V gene's germline CDR1 is SGHNT and CDR2 YYREEE (reference sequence). V was pared by 4 bases and J by 7 bases, with 13 bases of the junction left unmatched. The CDR3 totals 16 residues. The CDR3 region is CASSRGLTGGAGGYTF. The CDR3 DNA follows: TGTGCCAGCAGCCGAGGGCTGACAGGGGGCGCGGGTGGCTACACCTTC. Variable domain in full (rest from reference TRBV5-4 and TRBJ1-2): ETGVTQSPTHLIKTRGQQVTLRCSSQSGHNTVSWYQQALGQGPQFIFQYYREEENGRGNFPPRFSGLQFPNYSSELNVNALELDDSALYLCASSRGLTGGAGGYTFGSGTRLTVV.

This clone was seen more than once but under ten times. The chain joins TRBV7-6 to TRBJ2-7; D may be TRBD1 (5 bases). The germline gives CDR1 SGHVS, CDR2 FNYEAQ. The CDR3 has 14 amino acids. V lost 2 bases to trimming and J lost 0 bases, with 8 bases between them. The CDR3 DNA sequence: TGTGCCAGCAGCTTACAGGGTAACTCCTACGAGCAGTACTTC. It translates to CASSLQGNSYEQYF.

The chain recombines TRBV9 with TRBJ2-5; D possibly corresponds to TRBD2 (6 bases). The CDR3 contains 15 residues. V was cut by 4 bases and J by 2 bases, with 15 bases left in between. Germline loops: CDR1 SGDLS, CDR2 YYNGEE. The chain's CDR3 is CASSPSWGVQETQYF. The DNA for the CDR3 is TGTGCCAGCAGCCCGAGCTGGGGGGTTCAAGAGACCCAGTACTTC.

V and J are TRBV5-1 and TRBJ2-6, with 16 bases aligning to TRBD2. After removal of 4 bases from V and 0 bases from J, the junction contained 13 bases not matched to a gene. The germline V gene has CDR1 SGHRS and CDR2 YFSETQ. The CDR3 runs to 22 residues. CDR3 bases: TGCGCCAGCAGCCTAACCGGGACTAGCGGGAGGGCCCCTGTCTCTGGGGCCAACGTCCTGACTTTC. Its translation is CASSLTGTSGRAPVSGANVLTF.

J is TRBJ2-1 and V is TRBV7-9; D is ambiguous. CDR3 length equals 13 residues. Germline CDR1 is SEHNR and CDR2 is FQNEAQ (reference sequence). V lost 1 base to trimming and J lost 4 bases, with 5 bases between them. The CDR3 DNA reads as TGTGCCAGCAGCTTAGAAACTTACAATGAGCAGTTCTTC. Encoded protein: CASSLETYNEQFF.

The chain combines TRBV29-1 with TRBJ1-1; a possible D gene is TRBD1 (5 bases). Per the germline V gene, CDR1 is SQVTM and CDR2 is ANQGSEA. CDR3 size: 15 residues. V shed 2 bases and J shed 1 base, with 14 bases lying between them. The CDR3 bases are TGCAGCGTTGAATCGCTCAGGGCTACGAACACTGAAGCTTTCTTT. Amino acid sequence: CSVESLRATNTEAFF. The whole variable domain, filled in from reference TRBV29-1 and TRBJ1-1, reads SAVISQKPSRDICQRGTSLTIQCQVDSQVTMMFWYRQQPGQSLTLIATANQGSEATYESGFVIDKFPISRPNLTFSTLTVSNMSPEDSSIYLCSVESLRATNTEAFFGQGTRLTVV.

The V gene is TRBV10-2, the J gene TRBJ2-5; the match to TRBD1 covers 7 bases. The CDR3 consists of 13 residues. The trim removed 9 bases at V and 1 base at J, leaving 5 bases unmatched. From germline, CDR1 is WSHSY and CDR2 SAAADI. CDR3 in DNA: TGCGCCAGTCGGACAGGAACCCAAGAGACCCAGTACTTC. It is translated as CASRTGTQETQYF.